This note documents a single T cell receptor beta chain sequence. The data stem from a study of blood T cell repertoires in COVID-19. Study-wide background: Donors in the United States, Italy and Spain gave samples during acute or convalescent COVID-19. T cells, B-cell-depleted T cells, or PBMCs supplied cDNA or gDNA.

Per the authors' pipeline: Quantification of nucleated cells was approximated via reference gene primer amplification. Generated by immunoSEQ multiplex PCR, the TCRdb table keeps only in-frame clones and is missing some. The V and J calls and the clone size are those of that table, but D and trimming were determined from the DNA. In the table there are around 200,000 clones, 70% to 90% of which are singletons. V shed 6 bases, J shed 6 bases, and the junction held 10 bases outside the gene matches. The germline gives CDR1 SGHRS, CDR2 YFSETQ. The CDR3 contains 14 residues. The sequence was collected from an elderly woman with acute or convalescent COVID-19. The chain links TRBV5-1 to TRBJ1-1; 8 nucleotides agree with TRBD1. Sequenced sample: peripheral blood. The CDR3, as DNA: TGCGCCAGCACCTCACAGGGGGTGAAGGCTGAAGCTTTCTTT. Its translation is CASTSQGVKAEAFF.